This T cell receptor beta chain was retrieved from a study of blood T cell repertoires in COVID-19. Background on the study: Acute-phase and convalescent COVID-19 samples originated in the United States, Italy and Spain.

Method: immunoSEQ multiplex PCR; TCRdb's copy keeps in-frame clones and lacks some. The data hold tens of thousands of clones, with approximately 90% observed a single time. Followed longitudinally, the Seattle patients had been enrolled during active infection. The sequencing sample was made of peripheral blood. The origin of this receptor is a woman in her fifties or sixties with COVID-19, enrolled during active disease.

The CDR3 DNA reads TGTGCCAGCAGTTACTCGAACAGTATGAGCAATCAGCCCCAGCATTTT. As protein: CASSYSNSMSNQPQHF. The J gene is TRBJ1-5, the V gene TRBV6-6; D is unresolved. Trimming pared 0 bases from V and 1 base from J, leaving 10 bases between. This CDR3 comprises 16 residues. Germline loops: CDR1 MNHNY, CDR2 SVGAGI (reference sequence).